This entry lists 4 T cell receptor beta chains sequenced from one sample in a study of CD8 T cells in ankylosing spondylitis. TCRdb itself ran the 5' RACE reads through MiXCR, one entry per CDR3 protein. The sample holds 200,000 to 250,000 distinct CDR3 sequences; about 10% are singletons and the top ten take less than 7.5%. Material for sequencing was blood, either unsorted or a sorted T cell fraction (not recorded which). These receptors were collected from a male donor with ankylosing spondylitis or in good health (not recorded which).

With regard to this clonotype: Its ends do not fully match the called genes, so a read error is possible. The rearrangement joins TRBV3-1 to TRBJ1-6; D may be TRBD1 (6 bases). The V gene's germline CDR1 is LGHDT and CDR2 YNNKEL (reference sequence). CDR3 length: 13 residues. CDR3 DNA sequence: TGTGCCAGCAGCCAAGATAGGGGGTCCGTGCTTCTCTTT. It specifies CASSQDRGSVLLF. The complete variable domain, with remaining parts taken from reference TRBV3-1 and TRBJ1-6, reads DTAVSQTPKYLVTQMGNDKSIKCEQNLGHDTMYWYKQDSKKFLKIMFSYNNKELIINETVPNRFSPKSPDKAHLNLHINSLELGDSAVYFCASSQDRGSVLLFGNGTRLTVT.

This clonotype came up many times. The chain joins TRBV6-1 to TRBJ2-5; TRBD1 aligns across 8 bases. Germline V gene data show CDR1 as MNHNS and CDR2 as SASEGT. The ends lost 6 bases at V and 5 bases at J; junction bases unmatched: 11. The CDR3 consists of 15 residues. This CDR3 is CASRPRQGSAETQYF. The CDR3 DNA sequence: TGTGCCAGCAGACCACGACAGGGGTCGGCGGAGACCCAGTACTTC.

This clonotype came up many times. The chain couples TRBV12-3 or TRBV12-4 to TRBJ1-4; D is ambiguous. The V and J ends lost 3 bases and 8 bases respectively, with 4 bases between them. The CDR3 loop spans 11 amino acids. The DNA for the CDR3 is TGTGCCAGCAGTTTGAGGGAAAAACTGTTTTTT. It is translated as CASSLREKLFF.

This clonotype has only a few counts. The chain is built from TRBV29-1 and TRBJ1-2, with 7 bases identical to TRBD1. The CDR3 loop spans 14 amino acids. Germline V gives CDR1 SQVTM, CDR2 ANQGSEA. Unmatched junction bases numbered 9, after V lost 5 bases and J lost 3 bases. As DNA, the CDR3 is TGCAGCGTTCGCATCGCTGGACAGGACTATGGCTACACCTTC. Translation: CSVRIAGQDYGYTF.